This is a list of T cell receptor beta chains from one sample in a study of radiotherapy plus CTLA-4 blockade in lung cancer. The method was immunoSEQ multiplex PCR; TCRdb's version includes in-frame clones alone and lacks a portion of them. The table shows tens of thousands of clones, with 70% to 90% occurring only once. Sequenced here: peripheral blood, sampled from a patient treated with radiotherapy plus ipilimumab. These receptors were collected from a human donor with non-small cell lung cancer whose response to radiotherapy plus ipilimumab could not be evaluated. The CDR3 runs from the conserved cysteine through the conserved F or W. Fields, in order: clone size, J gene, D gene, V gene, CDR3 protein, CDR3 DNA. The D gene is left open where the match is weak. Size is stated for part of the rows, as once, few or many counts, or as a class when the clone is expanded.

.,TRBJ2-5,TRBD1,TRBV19,CASRGSGGRGETQYF,TGTGCCAGTAGAGGCTCAGGGGGCCGAGGGGAGACCCAGTACTTC
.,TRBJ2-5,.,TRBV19,CASSIGGIFQETQYF,TGTGCCAGTAGTATCGGCGGGATTTTCCAAGAGACCCAGTACTTC
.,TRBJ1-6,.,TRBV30,CAWSASGGGYNSPLHF,TGTGCCTGGAGTGCAAGCGGTGGAGGTTATAATTCACCCCTCCACTTT
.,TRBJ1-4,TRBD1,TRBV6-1,CASSDGTGYNEKLFF,TGTGCCAGCAGTGACGGGACAGGTTATAATGAAAAACTGTTTTTT
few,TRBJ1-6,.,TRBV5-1,CASSLGVRDGSPLHF,TGCGCCAGCAGCTTGGGGGTCAGGGATGGTTCACCCCTCCACTTT
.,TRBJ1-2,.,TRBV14,CASSRETPGGGYTF,TGTGCCAGCAGCAGAGAAACGCCTGGCGGTGGCTACACCTTC
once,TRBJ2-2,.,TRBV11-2,CASSLGQANTGELFF,TGTGCCAGCAGCTTAGGACAGGCGAACACCGGGGAGCTGTTTTTT
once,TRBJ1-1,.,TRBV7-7,CASSPINRLNTEAFF,TGTGCCAGCAGCCCGATAAACAGATTGAACACTGAAGCTTTCTTT
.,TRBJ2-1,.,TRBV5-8,CASSLDAGATYNEQFF,TGTGCCAGCAGCTTGGACGCGGGGGCTACTTACAATGAGCAGTTCTTC
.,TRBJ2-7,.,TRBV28,CASSQDIPYEQYF,TGTGCCAGCAGTCAGGACATACCCTACGAGCAGTACTTC
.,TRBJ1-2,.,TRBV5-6,CASSSSGGFNYGYTF,TGTGCCAGCAGCTCTAGCGGAGGGTTCAACTATGGCTACACCTTC
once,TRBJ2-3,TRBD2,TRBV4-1,CASSPRLAGGQDTQYF,TGCGCCAGCAGCCCCCGACTAGCGGGGGGGCAAGATACGCAGTATTTT
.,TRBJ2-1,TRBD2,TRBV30,CAWRAGGLAVGEQFF,TGTGCCTGGAGGGCCGGGGGACTAGCAGTTGGTGAGCAGTTCTTC
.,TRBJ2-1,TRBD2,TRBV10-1,CASSGSGGASYNEQFF,TGCGCCAGCAGTGGTAGCGGGGGGGCCTCCTACAATGAGCAGTTCTTC
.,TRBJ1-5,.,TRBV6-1,CASSEIGVGQPQHF,TGTGCCAGCAGTGAAATAGGGGTTGGGCAGCCCCAGCATTTT
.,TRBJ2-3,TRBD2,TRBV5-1,CASSLAGGVQDTQYF,TGCGCCAGCAGCTTGGCGGGGGGGGTCCAAGATACGCAGTATTTT
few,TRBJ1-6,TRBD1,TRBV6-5,CASSWGQGASPLHF,TGTGCCAGCAGCTGGGGACAGGGGGCTTCACCCCTCCACTTT
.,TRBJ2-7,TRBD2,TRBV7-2,CASSLGGRGYEQYF,TGTGCCAGCAGCTTAGGAGGGAGGGGCTACGAGCAGTACTTC
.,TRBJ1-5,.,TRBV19,CARQQKYSNQPQHF,TGTGCCAGGCAACAGAAATATAGCAATCAGCCCCAGCATTTT
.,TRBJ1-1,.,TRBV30,CAWGHPNTEAFF,TGTGCCTGGGGACACCCGAACACTGAAGCTTTCTTT
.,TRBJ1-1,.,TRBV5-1,CASSGTRLDTEAFF,TGCGCCAGCAGCGGGACACGGTTAGACACTGAAGCTTTCTTT
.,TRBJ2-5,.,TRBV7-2,CASSRQGSGLQETQYF,TGTGCCAGCAGCCGGCAGGGGTCCGGGCTCCAAGAGACCCAGTACTTC
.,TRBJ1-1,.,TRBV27,CASRGGLLNTEAFF,TGTGCCAGCAGAGGCGGGCTGCTGAACACTGAAGCTTTCTTT
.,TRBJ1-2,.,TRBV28,CASTLGQPYGYTF,TGTGCCAGCACCCTAGGACAGCCCTATGGCTACACCTTC
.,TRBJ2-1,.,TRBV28,CASSQGGTYNEQFF,TGTGCCAGCAGTCAGGGGGGCACATACAATGAGCAGTTCTTC
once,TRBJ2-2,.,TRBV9,CASSVLGGTGELFF,TGTGCCAGCAGCGTTTTAGGCGGGACCGGGGAGCTGTTTTTT
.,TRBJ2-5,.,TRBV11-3,CASSLTRQEETQYF,TGTGCCAGCAGCTTAACGAGACAAGAAGAGACCCAGTACTTC
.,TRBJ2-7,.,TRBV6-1,CASSAPTGRADEQYF,TGTGCCAGCAGTGCCCCGACAGGAAGGGCCGACGAGCAGTACTTC
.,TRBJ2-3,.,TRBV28,CASSLSGPNKNTQYF,TGTGCCAGCAGTTTAAGCGGACCGAACAAAAATACGCAGTATTTT
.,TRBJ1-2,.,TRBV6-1,CASGQGYGYTF,TGTGCCAGTGGGCAGGGCTATGGCTACACCTTC
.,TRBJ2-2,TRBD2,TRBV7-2,CASSPAASGAAGELFF,TGTGCCAGCAGCCCGGCGGCTAGCGGGGCTGCCGGGGAGCTGTTTTTT
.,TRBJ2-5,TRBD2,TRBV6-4,CASSRLAGGQETQYF,TGTGCCAGCAGTCGACTAGCGGGGGGTCAAGAGACCCAGTACTTC
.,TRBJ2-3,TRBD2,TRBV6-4,CASSDSRGRSTDTQYF,TGTGCCAGCAGTGACTCACGCGGGAGGTCCACAGATACGCAGTATTTT
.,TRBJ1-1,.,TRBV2,CASSLQPPEAFF,TGTGCCAGCAGCCTACAGCCCCCTGAAGCTTTCTTT
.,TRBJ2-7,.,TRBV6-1,CASSEVSGNEQYF,TGTGCCAGCAGTGAAGTGTCGGGGAACGAGCAGTACTTC
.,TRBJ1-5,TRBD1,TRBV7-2,CASSLGTGYQPQHF,TGTGCCAGCAGCTTGGGGACAGGCTATCAGCCCCAGCATTTT
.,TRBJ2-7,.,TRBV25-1,CASSEGSYEQYF,TGTGCCAGCAGTGAGGGCAGCTACGAGCAGTACTTC
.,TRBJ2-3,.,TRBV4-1,CASSQDHGSLNTDTQYF,TGCGCCAGCAGCCAAGATCACGGGAGTCTTAACACAGATACGCAGTATTTT
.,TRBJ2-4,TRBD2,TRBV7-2,CASSLTGSGGRYIQYF,TGTGCCAGCAGCTTAACCGGTAGCGGGGGGCGGTACATTCAGTACTTC
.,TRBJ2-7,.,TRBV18,CASSLLGQNYEQYF,TGTGCCAGCTCACTTTTGGGACAAAACTACGAGCAGTACTTC
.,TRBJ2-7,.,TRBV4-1,CASSQDLIGDRTYEQYF,TGCGCCAGCAGCCAAGACCTTATCGGAGACAGGACCTACGAGCAGTACTTC
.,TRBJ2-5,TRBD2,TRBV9,CASSVGGGKTQYF,TGTGCCAGCAGCGTCGGGGGGGGAAAGACCCAGTACTTC
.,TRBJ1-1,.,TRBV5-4,CASSLAGDSRLGNTEAFF,TGTGCCAGCAGCTTGGCGGGAGACAGTCGATTGGGAAACACTGAAGCTTTCTTT
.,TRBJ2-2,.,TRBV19,CASSPSDNPPGELFF,TGTGCCAGTAGTCCTAGTGATAATCCACCCGGGGAGCTGTTTTTT
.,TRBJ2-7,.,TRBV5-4,CASSSGGGDTYEQYF,TGTGCCAGCAGCTCCGGAGGGGGGGATACCTACGAGCAGTACTTC
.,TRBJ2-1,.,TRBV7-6,CASSRGASGVLGSEQFF,TGTGCCAGCAGCCGGGGGGCTAGTGGAGTTCTGGGTAGTGAGCAGTTCTTC
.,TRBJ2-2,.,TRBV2,CASSGSGLRTGELFF,TGTGCCAGCAGTGGATCGGGACTCAGAACCGGGGAGCTGTTTTTT
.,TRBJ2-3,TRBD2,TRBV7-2,CASSLVGGGRAAHTQYF,TGTGCCAGCAGCTTAGTTGGAGGCGGGAGGGCAGCCCATACGCAGTATTTT
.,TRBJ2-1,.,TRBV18,CASSRTANNEQFF,TGTGCCAGCTCACGGACAGCAAACAATGAGCAGTTCTTC
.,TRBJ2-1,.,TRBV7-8,CASSLADSNQFF,TGTGCCAGCAGCTTAGCGGACAGCAACCAGTTCTTC